This entry lists 7 T cell receptor beta chains sequenced from one sample in a study of metastatic and nonmetastatic thyroid tumors. Each patient came to thyroid surgery without any prior treatment (of any kind). TCRdb re-called clones via MiXCR from the PCR reads. This table holds almost 70,000 clones, approximately 15% found once. Sequencing was carried out using blood. The origin of the receptors is a male donor with papillary thyroid cancer or a benign thyroid nodule (not recorded which). Some clones in this sample may be carry-over from other donors' samples.

This clone was seen repeatedly, ten times or more. A much more abundant neighbour one base away suggests this may be a read error. Other DNA sequences from this sample encode an identical CDR3 as well. The chain joins TRBV28 to TRBJ2-1; TRBD2 matches at 10 bases. The germline V gene has CDR1 MDHEN and CDR2 SYDVKM. The length of the CDR3 is 16 residues. V shed 3 bases and J 9 bases; nucleotides not matched to a gene: 11. CDR3 sequence reads: CASSFASGSYASEQFF. CDR3 coding DNA: TGTGCCAGCAGTTTCGCTAGCGGGAGTTATGCCAGTGAGCAGTTCTTC. The full variable domain, in which reference TRBV28 and TRBJ2-1 provide the parts outside the CDR3, is DVKVTQSSRYLVKRTGEKVFLECVQDMDHENMFWYRQDPGLGLRLIYFSYDVKMKEKGDIPEGYSVSREKKERFSLILESASTNQTSMYLCASSFASGSYASEQFFGPGTRLTVL.

A remark on this clone: Sequence at one end of the junction differs from germline and may be a read error. The rearrangement joins TRBV28 to TRBJ2-2; 9 bases agree with TRBD1. This CDR3 contains 14 residues. Looked up from germline, CDR1 is MDHEN and CDR2 is SYDVKM. The CDR3 nucleotides are TGTGCCAGCAGTTCAAGGACAGGGGACGGGGATCTGTGTTTT. This gives the protein CASSSRTGDGDLCF.

As regards this clone: Compared with germline, one end of the junction differs, possibly owing to a read error. This chain connects TRBV10-2 to TRBJ1-1; D possibly corresponds to TRBD1 (5 bases). Per the germline V gene, CDR1 is WSHSY and CDR2 is SAAADI. The CDR3 runs to 14 residues. CDR3 residues: CASLGTAPNTEASF. In nucleotides, the CDR3 is TGCGCCAGCCTAGGGACGGCACCGAACACTGAAGCTTCCTTT.

Note on this clone: This sample also contains other DNA sequences that code for the same CDR3. V gene TRBV11-3 combines with J gene TRBJ2-2, with 7 bases matching TRBD2. With 4 bases clipped from V and 8 bases from J, the junction kept 10 bases outside the gene matches. The CDR3 totals 15 residues. In germline, CDR1 is SGHNT, CDR2 YENEEA. The CDR3 nucleotides are TGTGCCAGCAGCTCCCCTGGACTAGGTGTTGGGGAGCTGTTTTTT. This gives the protein CASSSPGLGVGELFF. Supplemented by reference TRBV11-3 and TRBJ2-2, the full variable domain reads EAGVVQSPRYKIIEKKQPVAFWCNPISGHNTLYWYLQNLGQGPELLIRYENEEAVDDSQLPKDRFSAERLKGVDSTLKIQPAELGDSAVYLCASSSPGLGVGELFFGEGSRLTVL.

Many counts were recorded for this clone. At one boundary the junction diverges from the germline segment, which might be a read error. The rearrangement joins TRBV6-1 to TRBJ2-3; D may be TRBD1 or TRBD2 (6 bases each). Per the germline V gene, CDR1 is MNHNS and CDR2 is SASEGT. This CDR3 comprises 14 residues. The CDR3 sequence: CASREGGYTDTQYF. CDR3 bases: TGTGCCAGCAGGGAAGGGGGGTACACAGATACGCAGTATTTT.

The V and J genes are TRBV9 and TRBJ2-3; TRBD2 matches 13 bases. After removal of 4 bases from V and 0 bases from J, the junction contained 5 bases not matched to a gene. This CDR3 has 17 amino acids. Germline values: CDR1 SGDLS, CDR2 YYNGEE. CDR3 nucleotides: TGTGCCAGCAGCCCCGGGACTAGCGGGACTAGCACAGATACGCAGTATTTT. This codes for CASSPGTSGTSTDTQYF.

The V and J genes are TRBV28 and TRBJ2-7, with D possibly TRBD2 on 7 matching bases. The CDR3 is 15 residues long. Per the germline V gene, CDR1 is MDHEN and CDR2 is SYDVKM. Trimming removed 8 bases at V and 6 bases at J, with 23 bases between. The CDR3 sequence is CASDGFPRRGREQYF. CDR3 nucleotides: TGTGCCAGCGATGGATTTCCTCGGCGGGGGCGCGAGCAGTACTTC.